The T cell receptor beta chain described here comes from a study of cytomegalovirus exposure and HLA in healthy donors. Study outcomes and limitations: As immune exposure information, only CMV serostatus was available. DRB1 had the most TCR associations and HLA-C the fewest, a later analysis found, with rates varying by HLA locus. Cytomegalovirus association was listed for around 170 TCR beta chains.

For this clone: Antigen: not known.

The PCR contained 60 Vbeta and 13 Jbeta primers. Generated by immunoSEQ multiplex PCR, the TCRdb table keeps only in-frame clones and is missing some. The table records under 200,000 clones, 75% to 90% of them present only once. Germline assignment: CDR1 KGHSH and CDR2 LQKENI. J lost 4 bases, V lost 5 bases, and 5 bases had no gene match. The CDR3 is made up of 14 amino acids. Material for sequencing was PBMCs. The chain links TRBV18 to TRBJ1-2, with 9 bases aligning to TRBD1. The TCR originated in a woman in her 50s in good health and CMV-seropositive. CDR3 coding DNA: TGTGCCAGCTCATCCGGGGGACAGGGCTATGGCTACACCTTC. It is translated as CASSSGGQGYGYTF.